This T cell receptor (beta chain) was identified during a study of T cells in Graves' hyperthyroidism and ophthalmopathy. Study-level results: Ophthalmopathy was identified by the model a median 6.5 months ahead of onset.

CDR3 length: 18 amino acids. The germline V gene encodes CDR1 SEHNR and CDR2 FQNEAQ (reference sequence). V lost 5 bases, J lost 2 bases, and 25 bases lay in between. Pregnant or lactating patients were excluded, as were those with uncontrolled infection or other autoimmune disease. Diagnoses were made from clinical symptoms, serum measures (thyroxine and TRAb), thyroid ultrasound and orbital computed tomography. Note on this clonotype: Its antigen is unidentified.

Amplified TCR beta CDR3 regions derived from RNA transcripts. Initially, a first-round RT-PCR of the TCR CDR3 employed the HTBI primer set. TCRdb fed the multiplex PCR reads into MiXCR, producing one record per CDR3 protein. The data contain 350,000 to 450,000 distinct CDR3 sequences, about 15% of them singletons. Sample: blood. J is TRBJ2-7 and V is TRBV7-9, with D perhaps being TRBD1 or TRBD2 (5 bases each). This receptor was obtained from a woman between 55 and 75 years old with Graves' hyperthyroidism. The CDR3 DNA reads TGTGCCAGCAGCCCTCCCACGGGACGGGAAAGGGGACCCTACGAGCAGTACTTC. Protein: CASSPPTGRERGPYEQYF.